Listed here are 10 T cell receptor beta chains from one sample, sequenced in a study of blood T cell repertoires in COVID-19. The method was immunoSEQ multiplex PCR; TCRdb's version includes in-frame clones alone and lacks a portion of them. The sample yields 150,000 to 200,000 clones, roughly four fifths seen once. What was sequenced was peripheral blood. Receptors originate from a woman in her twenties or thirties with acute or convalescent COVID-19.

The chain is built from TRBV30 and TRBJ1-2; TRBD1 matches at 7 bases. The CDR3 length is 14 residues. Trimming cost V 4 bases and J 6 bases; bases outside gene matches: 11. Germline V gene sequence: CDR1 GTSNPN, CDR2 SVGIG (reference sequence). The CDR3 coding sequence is TGTGCCTGGACACCACTCAGAGGGGGCAATGGCTACACCTTC. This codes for CAWTPLRGGNGYTF.

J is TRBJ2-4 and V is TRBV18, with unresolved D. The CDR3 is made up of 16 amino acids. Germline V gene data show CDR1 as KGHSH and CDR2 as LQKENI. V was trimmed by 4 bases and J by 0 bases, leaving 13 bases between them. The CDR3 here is CASSHEARIAKNIQYF. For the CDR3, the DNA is TGTGCCAGCTCACACGAGGCTCGGATAGCCAAAAACATTCAGTACTTC.

CDR3 nucleotides: TGTGCCAGCAGCTGGGGGGTTCTTGAAGCTTTCTTT. It translates to CASSWGVLEAFF. The chain is built from TRBV7-9 and TRBJ1-1, with D perhaps matching TRBD1 (5 bases). Germline V gives CDR1 SEHNR, CDR2 FQNEAQ (reference sequence). Between the trimmed V and J ends, which lost 4 bases and 7 bases, there was a span of 10 bases. The CDR3 spans 12 residues.

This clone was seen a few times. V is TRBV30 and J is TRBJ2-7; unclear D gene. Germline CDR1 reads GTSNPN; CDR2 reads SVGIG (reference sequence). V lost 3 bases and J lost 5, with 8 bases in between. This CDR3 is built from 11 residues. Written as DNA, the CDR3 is TGTGCCTGGAGGAGATCCCACGAGCAGTACTTC. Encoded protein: CAWRRSHEQYF.

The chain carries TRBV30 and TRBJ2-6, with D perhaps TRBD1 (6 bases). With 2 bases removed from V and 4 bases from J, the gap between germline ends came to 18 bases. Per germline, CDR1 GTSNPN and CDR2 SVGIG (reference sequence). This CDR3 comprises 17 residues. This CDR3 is CAWSKLRTVLGANVLTF. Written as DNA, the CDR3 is TGTGCCTGGAGTAAACTCAGGACAGTTCTAGGGGCCAACGTCCTGACTTTC.

CDR3 loop: CASSSGTGGVTDTQYF. For the CDR3, the DNA is TGTGCCAGCAGCTCCGGGACAGGGGGCGTTACAGATACGCAGTATTTT. The chain has TRBV7-3 and TRBJ2-3, with 12 bases identical to TRBD1. V lost 4 bases to trimming and J lost 3 bases; unmatched junction nucleotides: 5. Germline V gene data show CDR1 as SGHTA and CDR2 as FQGTGA. The CDR3 totals 16 residues.

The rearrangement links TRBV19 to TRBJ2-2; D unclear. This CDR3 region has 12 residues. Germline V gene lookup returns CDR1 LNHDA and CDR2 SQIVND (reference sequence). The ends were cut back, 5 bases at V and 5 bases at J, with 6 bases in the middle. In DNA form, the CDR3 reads TGTGCCAGTAGTCTGGAGACCGGGGAGCTGTTTTTT. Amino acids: CASSLETGELFF.

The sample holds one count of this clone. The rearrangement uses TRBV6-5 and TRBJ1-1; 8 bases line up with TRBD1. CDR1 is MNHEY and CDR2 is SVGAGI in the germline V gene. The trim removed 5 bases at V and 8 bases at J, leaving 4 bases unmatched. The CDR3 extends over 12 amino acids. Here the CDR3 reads CASSPRTGEAFF. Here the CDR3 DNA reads TGTGCCAGCAGTCCACGGACAGGGGAAGCTTTCTTT.

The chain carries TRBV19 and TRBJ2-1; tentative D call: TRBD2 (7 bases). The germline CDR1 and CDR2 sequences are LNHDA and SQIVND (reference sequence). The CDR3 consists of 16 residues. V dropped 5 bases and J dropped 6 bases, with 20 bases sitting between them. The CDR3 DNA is TGTGCCAGTAGTCTTCGGCGAGGGGGGGCCCCCAATGAGCAGTTCTTC. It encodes CASSLRRGGAPNEQFF.

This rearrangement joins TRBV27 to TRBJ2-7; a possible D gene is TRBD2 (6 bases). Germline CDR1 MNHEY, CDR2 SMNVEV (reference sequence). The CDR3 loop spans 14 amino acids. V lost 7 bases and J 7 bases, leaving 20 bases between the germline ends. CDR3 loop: CASNSPGGSGEQYF. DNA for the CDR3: TGTGCCAGCAACTCCCCCGGGGGTTCTGGGGAGCAGTACTTC.